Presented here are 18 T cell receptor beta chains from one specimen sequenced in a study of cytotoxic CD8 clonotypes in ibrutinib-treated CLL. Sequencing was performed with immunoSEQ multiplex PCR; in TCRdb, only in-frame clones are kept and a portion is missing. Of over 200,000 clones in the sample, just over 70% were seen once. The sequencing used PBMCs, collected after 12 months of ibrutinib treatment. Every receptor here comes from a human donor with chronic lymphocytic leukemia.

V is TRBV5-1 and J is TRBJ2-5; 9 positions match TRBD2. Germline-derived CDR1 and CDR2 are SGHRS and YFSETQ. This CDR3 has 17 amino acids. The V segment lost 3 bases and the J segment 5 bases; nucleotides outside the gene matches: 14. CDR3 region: CASSYGLARAFAETQYF. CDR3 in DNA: TGCGCCAGCAGCTACGGACTAGCGAGAGCCTTTGCGGAGACCCAGTACTTC.

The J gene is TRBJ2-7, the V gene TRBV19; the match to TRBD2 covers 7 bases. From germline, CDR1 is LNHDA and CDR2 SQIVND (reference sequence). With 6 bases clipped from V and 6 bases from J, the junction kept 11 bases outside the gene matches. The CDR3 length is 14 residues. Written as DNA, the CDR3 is TGTGCCAGTAGCCCAAGAAGCCCGGGGGGCGAGCAGTACTTC. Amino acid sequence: CASSPRSPGGEQYF.

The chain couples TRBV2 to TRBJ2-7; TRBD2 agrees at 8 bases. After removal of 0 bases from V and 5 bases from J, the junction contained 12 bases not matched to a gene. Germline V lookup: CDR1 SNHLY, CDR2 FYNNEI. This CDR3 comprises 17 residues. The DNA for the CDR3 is TGTGCCAGCAGTGAAGCGCTTCTGGAGCGGGAGAGCGACGAGCAGTACTTC. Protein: CASSEALLERESDEQYF.

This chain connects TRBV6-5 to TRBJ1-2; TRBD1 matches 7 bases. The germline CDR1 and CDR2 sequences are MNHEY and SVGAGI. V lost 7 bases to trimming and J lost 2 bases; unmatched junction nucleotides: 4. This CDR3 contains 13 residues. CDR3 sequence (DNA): TGTGCCAGCAAAAGGGGGCGGAACTATGGCTACACCTTC. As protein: CASKRGRNYGYTF.

The CDR3 nucleotides are TGTGCCAGCAAAACCGACAGGAACTATGGCTACACCTTC. It encodes CASKTDRNYGYTF. The gene calls are TRBV28 and TRBJ1-2; D possibly corresponds to TRBD1 (6 bases). Germline CDR1 is MDHEN and CDR2 is SYDVKM. The V end was cut by 7 bases, the J end by 2 bases, with 11 bases between. This CDR3 region has 13 residues.

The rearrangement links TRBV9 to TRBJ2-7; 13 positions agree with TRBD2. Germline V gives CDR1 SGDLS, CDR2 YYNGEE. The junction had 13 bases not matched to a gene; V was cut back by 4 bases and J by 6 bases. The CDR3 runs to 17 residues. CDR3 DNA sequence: TGTGCCAGCAGCAGACTAGCGGGAGGACTAAAGGGAGGCGAGCAGTACTTC. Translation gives CASSRLAGGLKGGEQYF.

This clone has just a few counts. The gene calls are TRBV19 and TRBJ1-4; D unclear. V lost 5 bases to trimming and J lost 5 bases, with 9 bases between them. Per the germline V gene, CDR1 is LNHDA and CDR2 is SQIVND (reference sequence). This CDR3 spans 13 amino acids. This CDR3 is CASSLSQNEKLFF. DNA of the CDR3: TGTGCCAGTAGTCTCTCACAGAATGAAAAACTGTTTTTT.

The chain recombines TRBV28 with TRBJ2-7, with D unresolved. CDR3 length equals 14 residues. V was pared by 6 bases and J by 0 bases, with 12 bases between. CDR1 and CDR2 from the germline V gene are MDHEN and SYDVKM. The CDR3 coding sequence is TGTGCCAGCAGGTGGCAGGCATCCTCCTACGAGCAGTACTTC. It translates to CASRWQASSYEQYF.

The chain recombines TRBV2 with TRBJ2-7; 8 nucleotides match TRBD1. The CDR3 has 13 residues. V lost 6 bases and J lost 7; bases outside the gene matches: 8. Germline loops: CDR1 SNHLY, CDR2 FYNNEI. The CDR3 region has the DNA TGTGCCAGCAGACTCAGGGGGCTGGGTGAGCAGTACTTC. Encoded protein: CASRLRGLGEQYF. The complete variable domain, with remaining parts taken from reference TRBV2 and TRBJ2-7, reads EPEVTQTPSHQVTQMGQEVILRCVPISNHLYFYWYRQILGQKVEFLVSFYNNEISEKSEIFDDQFSVERPDGSNFTLKIRSTKLEDSAMYFCASRLRGLGEQYFGPGTRLTVT.

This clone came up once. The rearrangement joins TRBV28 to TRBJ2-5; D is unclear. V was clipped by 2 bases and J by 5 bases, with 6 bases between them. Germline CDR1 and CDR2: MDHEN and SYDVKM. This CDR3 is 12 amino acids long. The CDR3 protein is CASSLRMETQYF. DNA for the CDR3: TGTGCCAGCAGTTTAAGGATGGAGACCCAGTACTTC.

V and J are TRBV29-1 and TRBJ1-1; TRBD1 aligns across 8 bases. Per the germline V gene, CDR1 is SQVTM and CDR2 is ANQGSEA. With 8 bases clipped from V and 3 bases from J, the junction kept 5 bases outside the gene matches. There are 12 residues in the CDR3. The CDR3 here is CSYQGAHTEAFF. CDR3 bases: TGCAGCTACCAGGGGGCGCACACTGAAGCTTTCTTT.

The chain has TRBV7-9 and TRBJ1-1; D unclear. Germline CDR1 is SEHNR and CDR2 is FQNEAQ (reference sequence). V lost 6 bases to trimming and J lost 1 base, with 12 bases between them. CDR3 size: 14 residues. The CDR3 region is CASSSPGGNTEAFF. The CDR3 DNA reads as TGTGCCAGCAGTTCACCAGGTGGGAACACTGAAGCTTTCTTT.

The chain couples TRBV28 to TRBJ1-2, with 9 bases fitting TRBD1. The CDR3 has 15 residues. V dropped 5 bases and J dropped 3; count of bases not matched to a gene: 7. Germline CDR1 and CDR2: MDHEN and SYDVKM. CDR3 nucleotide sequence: TGTGCCAGCAGTGCCGGGACAGGGAACGACTATGGCTACACCTTC. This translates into CASSAGTGNDYGYTF.

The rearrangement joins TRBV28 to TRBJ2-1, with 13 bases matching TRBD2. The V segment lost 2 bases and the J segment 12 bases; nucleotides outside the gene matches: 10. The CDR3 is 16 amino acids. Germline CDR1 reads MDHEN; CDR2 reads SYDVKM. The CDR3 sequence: CASSLTPKLAGGTQFF. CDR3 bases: TGTGCCAGCAGTTTAACCCCTAAACTAGCGGGAGGGACGCAGTTCTTC. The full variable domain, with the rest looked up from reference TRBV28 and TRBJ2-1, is DVKVTQSSRYLVKRTGEKVFLECVQDMDHENMFWYRQDPGLGLRLIYFSYDVKMKEKGDIPEGYSVSREKKERFSLILESASTNQTSMYLCASSLTPKLAGGTQFFGPGTRLTVL.

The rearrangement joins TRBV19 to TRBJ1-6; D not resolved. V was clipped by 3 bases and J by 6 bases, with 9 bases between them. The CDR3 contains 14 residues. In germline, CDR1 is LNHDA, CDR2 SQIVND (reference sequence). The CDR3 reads CASSIQATNSPLHF. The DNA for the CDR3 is TGTGCCAGTAGTATCCAGGCGACTAATTCACCCCTCCACTTT. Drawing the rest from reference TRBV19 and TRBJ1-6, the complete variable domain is DGGITQSPKYLFRKEGQNVTLSCEQNLNHDAMYWYRQDPGQGLRLIYYSQIVNDFQKGDIAEGYSVSREKKESFPLTVTSAQKNPTAFYLCASSIQATNSPLHFGNGTRLTVT.

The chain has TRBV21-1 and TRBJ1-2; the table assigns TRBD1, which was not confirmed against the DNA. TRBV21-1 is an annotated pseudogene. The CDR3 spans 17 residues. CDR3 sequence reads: CASSLQSRTGALYGYTF. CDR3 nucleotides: TGTGCCAGCAGCTTGCAGAGCCGGACAGGCGCGCTCTATGGCTACACCTTC.

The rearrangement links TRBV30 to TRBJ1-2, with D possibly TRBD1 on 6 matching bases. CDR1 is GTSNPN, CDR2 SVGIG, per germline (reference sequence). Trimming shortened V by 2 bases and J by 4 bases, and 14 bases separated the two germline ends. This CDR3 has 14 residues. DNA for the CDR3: TGTGCCTGGAGTTTACACAGGGTGGGCTATGGCTACACCTTC. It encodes CAWSLHRVGYGYTF.

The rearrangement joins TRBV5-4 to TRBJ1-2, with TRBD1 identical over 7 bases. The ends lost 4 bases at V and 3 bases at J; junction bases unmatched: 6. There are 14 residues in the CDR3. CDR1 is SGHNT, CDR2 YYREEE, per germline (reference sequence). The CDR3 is CASSAGQQDYGYTF. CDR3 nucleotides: TGTGCCAGCAGCGCGGGACAGCAAGACTATGGCTACACCTTC.